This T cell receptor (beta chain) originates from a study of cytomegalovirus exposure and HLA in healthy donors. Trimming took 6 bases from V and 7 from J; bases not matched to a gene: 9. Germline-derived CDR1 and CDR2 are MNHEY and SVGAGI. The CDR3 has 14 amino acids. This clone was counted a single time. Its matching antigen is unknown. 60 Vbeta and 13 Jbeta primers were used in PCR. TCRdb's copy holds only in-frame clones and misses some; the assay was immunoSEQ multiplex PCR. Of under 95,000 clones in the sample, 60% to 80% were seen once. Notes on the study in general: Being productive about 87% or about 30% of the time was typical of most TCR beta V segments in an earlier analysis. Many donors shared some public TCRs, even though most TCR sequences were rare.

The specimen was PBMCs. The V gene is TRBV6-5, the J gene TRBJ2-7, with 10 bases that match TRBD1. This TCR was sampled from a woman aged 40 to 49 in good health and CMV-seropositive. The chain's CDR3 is CASSRDRGSSEQYF. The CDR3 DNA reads TGTGCCAGCAGCAGGGACAGGGGTTCGAGTGAGCAGTACTTC.